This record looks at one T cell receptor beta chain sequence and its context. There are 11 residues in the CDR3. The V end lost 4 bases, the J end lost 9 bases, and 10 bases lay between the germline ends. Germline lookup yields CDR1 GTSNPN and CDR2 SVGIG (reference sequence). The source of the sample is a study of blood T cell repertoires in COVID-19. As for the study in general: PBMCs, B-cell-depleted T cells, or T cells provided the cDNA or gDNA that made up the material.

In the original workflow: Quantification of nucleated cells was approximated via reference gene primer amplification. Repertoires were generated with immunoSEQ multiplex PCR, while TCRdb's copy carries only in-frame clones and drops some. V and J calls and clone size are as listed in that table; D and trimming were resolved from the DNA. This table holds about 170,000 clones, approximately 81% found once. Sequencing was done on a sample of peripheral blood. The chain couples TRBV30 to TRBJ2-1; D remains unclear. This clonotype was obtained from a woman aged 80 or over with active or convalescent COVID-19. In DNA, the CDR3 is TGTGCCTGGAATTCACTTTTTGAGCAGTTCTTC. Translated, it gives CAWNSLFEQFF.